This record concerns one TCR beta chain sequence. This clone's antigen is unknown. Base-call qualities are not available, and no considerably larger clone is one nucleotide away. The method behind the library was PCR. Sequenced using an Illumina HiSeq 2500. Unique molecular identifiers were incorporated into TCR beta cDNA libraries to reduce PCR and sequencing biases. Every 1 to 10 million input T cells yielded approximately 500,000 cDNA molecules, meaning each molecule approximated one T cell. Patient libraries were prepared and sequenced with the same protocol used for the earlier healthy control dataset. Within a given batch, samples were prepared together, multiplexed and sequenced on the same HiSeq lane. From the authors' description of their analysis: MIGEC handled the raw barcoded reads, throwing out single-read molecular identifier groups before consensus assembly and CDR3 extraction. Clonotype tables were post-analysed with VDJtools, normalizing diversity by down-sampling all datasets to the smallest sample size. To correct batch-related cross-sample contamination, repertoire overlap clustering matched CDR3 amino acid sequences but not nucleotide sequences. The public reads were quality trimmed at Q25 with fastp and then assembled into clones with MiXCR by TCRdb, keeping productive beta chains. Rows merge per CDR3 protein into single entries with the most common DNA and genes. These V and J calls rely on TCRdb rather than the paper's analysis. A total of approximately 460,000 distinct CDR3 sequences appear in this sample, less than 45% of them only once. Together, the top ten hold 9% to 14% of the sample.

TCR beta repertoires were profiled from peripheral blood of more than ten young patients with multiple sclerosis to demonstrate the VDJtools post-analysis software. Multiple sclerosis patients were children and adolescents aged roughly 6 to 17 years. CDR1 and CDR2, per the germline V gene, are SQVTM and ANQGSEA. Spanning cysteine to phenylalanine, the CDR3 consists of 14 amino acids. The DNA shown is the 42-base CDR3, in frame from base 1. The data originate from a study of post-analysis software for immune sequencing data (dated by TCRdb to about 2015). At the level of the whole study: Disease courses on record covered relapsing-remitting, secondary progressive and progressive-relapsing multiple sclerosis, though some patients had no subtype annotation. A subset of samples was prepared in parallel using single-end sample barcoding, then pooled and co-amplified after Illumina adapter ligation. The patient repertoires were compared against about 10 previously published healthy control repertoires obtained from donors aged 6 to 25 years.

The paper's findings and limits, for the study overall: Multiple sclerosis patients had significantly lower normalized Chao1 diversity than controls, a result that suggests substantial peripheral T-cell clonal expansion. Direct clustering with F measure showed strong co-clustering of samples prepared in the same batch, prompting a batch-effect correction. The multiple sclerosis patient group was slightly younger than the control group. Roughly 5 TRBV segments, including TRBV5-6, TRBV5-1 and TRBV20-1, were significantly more frequent in patients than controls.

The sequence derives from a girl between 10 and 17 years old with multiple sclerosis. Sequenced input: blood. The chain uses TRBV29-1 and TRBJ2-1, with no D gene named confidently. Judging by the DNA end, TRBJ2-7 fits better; the J call may be wrong. The nucleotide sequence reads TGCAGCGTTCTTGGCGGTAGCTCCTACAATGAGCAGTACTTC. Translation gives CSVLGGSSYNEQYF.